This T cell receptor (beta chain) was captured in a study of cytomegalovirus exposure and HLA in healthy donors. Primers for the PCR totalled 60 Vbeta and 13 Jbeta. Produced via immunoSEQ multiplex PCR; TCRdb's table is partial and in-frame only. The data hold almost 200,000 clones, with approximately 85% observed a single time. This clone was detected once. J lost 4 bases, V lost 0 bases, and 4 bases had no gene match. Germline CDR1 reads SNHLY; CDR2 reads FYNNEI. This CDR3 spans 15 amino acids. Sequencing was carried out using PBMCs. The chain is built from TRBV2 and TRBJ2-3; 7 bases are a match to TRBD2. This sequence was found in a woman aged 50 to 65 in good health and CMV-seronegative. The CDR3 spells CASSEAVAGSDTQYF. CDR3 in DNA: TGTGCCAGCAGTGAAGCGGTAGCGGGTTCAGATACGCAGTATTTT.